Presented here are 20 T cell receptor beta chains from one specimen sequenced in a study of T cell changes during pregnancy in multiple sclerosis. Sequenced by immunoSEQ multiplex PCR; TCRdb stores in-frame clones only, minus some. This table has roughly 44,000 clones, about 88% appearing once. Sequencing was performed on CD8+ T cells from peripheral blood mononuclear cells, taken after pregnancy. The receptors here all came from a female donor in good health, enrolled as a control in a pregnancy study.

V usage is TRBV4-3 and J usage is TRBJ1-2; D not resolved. The CDR3 covers 13 residues. The germline CDR1 and CDR2 sequences are LGHNA and YSLEER. With 0 bases removed from V and 6 bases from J, the gap between germline ends came to 8 bases. The DNA of the CDR3 is TGCGCCAGCAGCCAAGATGCGAATGATGGCTACACCTTC. This encodes CASSQDANDGYTF.

The chain is built from TRBV5-1 and TRBJ2-1; possible D gene TRBD2, 6 bases. This CDR3 is built from 11 residues. Germline CDR1 SGHRS, CDR2 YFSETQ. Trimming removed 5 bases at V and 10 bases at J, with 10 bases between. CDR3: CASSWGVEQFF. The CDR3 bases are TGCGCCAGCAGTTGGGGGGTCGAGCAGTTCTTC.

This sequence joins TRBV7-9 and TRBJ1-1, with D possibly TRBD1 on 6 matching bases. Deletions cut 5 bases from V and 4 bases from J, with 23 bases between. The CDR3 contains 17 residues. Germline CDR1 reads SEHNR; CDR2 reads FQNEAQ (reference sequence). The CDR3 region is CASSNRLSHRAGTEAFF. The DNA for the CDR3 is TGTGCCAGCAGCAATCGATTAAGTCACAGGGCTGGCACTGAAGCTTTCTTT.

The chain links TRBV9 to TRBJ2-2, with D possibly being TRBD1 (6 bases). The CDR3 length is 14 residues. Germline V gene sequence: CDR1 SGDLS, CDR2 YYNGEE. V was trimmed by 4 bases and J by 9 bases, leaving 16 bases between them. CDR3 sequence reads: CASSPPPGARELFF. As DNA, the CDR3 is TGTGCCAGCAGCCCGCCACCAGGGGCGCGGGAGCTGTTTTTT.

The genes are TRBV7-6 and TRBJ2-1; tentatively, D is TRBD1 (6 bases). V was shortened by 5 bases and J by 3 bases, with 14 bases between the two germline ends. The CDR3 sequence is 15 residues long. Germline V lookup: CDR1 SGHVS, CDR2 FNYEAQ. CDR3 protein: CASSLSAGDYNEQFF. The CDR3 nucleotides are TGTGCCAGCAGCCTATCGGCAGGGGACTACAATGAGCAGTTCTTC.

The chain couples TRBV28 to TRBJ1-3, with a tentative D call TRBD1 (6 bases). Germline V gene sequence: CDR1 MDHEN, CDR2 SYDVKM. V was clipped by 8 bases and J by 3 bases, with 14 bases between them. CDR3 length: 14 amino acids. The CDR3 DNA reads as TGTGCCAGCGGGGAACAGGGTCTTGGAAACACCATATATTTT. Its translation: CASGEQGLGNTIYF.

The chain employs TRBV7-9 and TRBJ2-1, with TRBD2 matching over 8 bases. The CDR3 is made up of 16 amino acids. Unmatched junction bases numbered 5, after V lost 2 bases and J lost 2 bases. Looked up from germline, CDR1 is SEHNR and CDR2 is FQNEAQ (reference sequence). CDR3 nucleotides: TGTGCCAGCAGCTTAACTACGGGACTAGCCTACAATGAGCAGTTCTTC. As protein: CASSLTTGLAYNEQFF.

The gene calls are TRBV27 and TRBJ2-5; 7 bases fit TRBD1. J gave up 1 base and V 5 bases, and 1 base lay outside the gene matches. CDR1 and CDR2 from the germline V gene are MNHEY and SMNVEV (reference sequence). The CDR3 sequence is 13 residues long. The CDR3 region is CASSRDSQETQYF. The CDR3 nucleotides are TGTGCCAGCAGTAGGGACAGCCAAGAGACCCAGTACTTC.

The genes are TRBV9 and TRBJ2-1, with 7 bases identical to TRBD2. Losses at the gene ends were 3 bases for V and 6 bases for J; bases not matched to a gene: 9. Germline CDR1 SGDLS, CDR2 YYNGEE. The CDR3 runs 15 residues. The CDR3 DNA follows: TGTGCCAGCAGCGAACCGACGGCGGGGGTCAATGAGCAGTTCTTC. It codes for CASSEPTAGVNEQFF.

This chain connects TRBV27 to TRBJ1-5, with 8 bases identical to TRBD1. Germline CDR1 MNHEY, CDR2 SMNVEV (reference sequence). J gave up 6 bases and V 7 bases, and 8 bases lay outside the gene matches. This CDR3 has 14 amino acids. The DNA for the CDR3 is TGTGCCAGCAAAACAGGGGGAGAGGGTCAGCCCCAGCATTTT. Its translation: CASKTGGEGQPQHF.

The chain joins TRBV30 to TRBJ2-5, with D perhaps matching TRBD2 (6 bases). The CDR3 runs to 13 residues. The germline V gene encodes CDR1 GTSNPN and CDR2 SVGIG (reference sequence). V was trimmed by 1 base and J by 4 bases, leaving 10 bases between them. CDR3 sequence: CAWSGISGETQYF. The CDR3 DNA sequence: TGTGCCTGGAGTGGGATTAGCGGAGAGACCCAGTACTTC.

The V and J genes are TRBV5-6 and TRBJ2-7; weak D call: TRBD1 (5 bases). Germline lookup yields CDR1 SGHDT and CDR2 YYEEEE. The V and J ends lost 0 bases and 2 bases respectively, with 9 bases between them. The CDR3 has 14 residues. CDR3 loop: CASSLGQKAYEQYF. The CDR3 DNA reads as TGTGCCAGCAGCTTGGGACAGAAGGCCTACGAGCAGTACTTC.

V gene TRBV5-4 combines with J gene TRBJ2-3; D gene uncertain. The length of the CDR3 is 15 residues. Germline CDR1 and CDR2: SGHNT and YYREEE (reference sequence). Deletions cut 0 bases from V and 1 base from J, with 9 bases between. The CDR3 loop is CASSLDTGGTDTQYF. CDR3 DNA sequence: TGTGCCAGCAGCTTGGATACGGGTGGCACAGATACGCAGTATTTT.

The V gene is TRBV11-2, the J gene TRBJ2-5; D unresolved. The V end was cut by 2 bases, the J end by 1 base, with 8 bases between. Germline V gives CDR1 SGHAT, CDR2 FQNNGV. The CDR3 contains 14 residues. In DNA form, the CDR3 reads TGTGCCAGCAGCTTAACCGTAGCCCAAGAGACCCAGTACTTC. Its translation is CASSLTVAQETQYF.

The chain couples TRBV7-2 to TRBJ2-2; 9 positions agree with TRBD2. Germline V gene sequence: CDR1 SGHTA, CDR2 FQGNSA. Trimming removed 1 base from V and 9 bases from J; junction bases left unmatched: 6. This CDR3 has 15 residues. The CDR3 sequence: CASSLEGLAGRELFF. The CDR3 DNA reads as TGTGCCAGCAGCTTAGAGGGACTAGCTGGGCGGGAGCTGTTTTTT.

The chain carries TRBV4-1 and TRBJ2-7; 7 nucleotides line up with TRBD2. The trim removed 0 bases at V and 2 bases at J, leaving 7 bases unmatched. Germline V gene sequence: CDR1 MGHRA, CDR2 YSYEKL. There are 16 residues in the CDR3. The DNA of the CDR3 is TGCGCCAGCAGCCAAGAAAGGACTAGTAGAACCTACGAGCAGTACTTC. Translation: CASSQERTSRTYEQYF.

This clone has just one count. The rearrangement links TRBV9 to TRBJ2-7; possible D gene TRBD2, 6 bases. This CDR3 is 15 amino acids long. Germline CDR1 reads SGDLS; CDR2 reads YYNGEE. Trimming pared 3 bases from V and 2 bases from J, leaving 15 bases between. The CDR3 DNA reads TGTGCCAGCAGCGCATCACGGTGGGGGGCCTACGAGCAGTACTTC. This gives the protein CASSASRWGAYEQYF.

V gene TRBV9 combines with J gene TRBJ2-2; 10 bases line up with TRBD2. Germline V gene sequence: CDR1 SGDLS, CDR2 YYNGEE. The CDR3 spans 17 residues. The junction had 3 bases not matched to a gene; V was cut back by 0 bases and J by 1 base. This CDR3 is CASSVARLAGNTGELFF. The CDR3 DNA is TGTGCCAGCAGCGTAGCTCGACTAGCGGGGAACACCGGGGAGCTGTTTTTT.

The CDR3, as DNA: TGCAGCGCGCTTCTAGCCGAGACCTACGAGCAGTACTTC. This encodes CSALLAETYEQYF. The chain is built from TRBV29-1 and TRBJ2-7, with D possibly TRBD2 on 5 matching bases. With 7 bases removed from V and 2 bases from J, the gap between germline ends came to 15 bases. The CDR3 is 13 amino acids. Germline V gives CDR1 SQVTM, CDR2 ANQGSEA.

This rearrangement joins TRBV28 to TRBJ1-4; D might be TRBD1 (5 bases). The V end lost 2 bases, the J end lost 7 bases, and 8 bases lay between the germline ends. There are 13 residues in the CDR3. Germline-derived CDR1 and CDR2 are MDHEN and SYDVKM. The CDR3 bases are TGTGCCAGCAGTTTAGGGGGAGGTGAAAAACTGTTTTTT. Protein: CASSLGGGEKLFF.